These 27 T cell receptor beta chains share one sample of origin, sequenced in a study of cytomegalovirus exposure and HLA in healthy donors. PCR used 60 Vbeta primers and 13 Jbeta primers. Repertoires were generated with immunoSEQ multiplex PCR, while TCRdb's copy carries only in-frame clones and drops some. The table records some 100,000 clones, roughly 58% of them present only once. Material for sequencing was PBMCs. The receptor source for this set is a woman in her twenties or thirties in good health and CMV-seropositive.

This clone was seen only once. The chain employs TRBV4-1 and TRBJ2-1; tentatively, D is TRBD2 (5 bases). Germline V gene data show CDR1 as MGHRA and CDR2 as YSYEKL. The CDR3 contains 18 residues. The germline V and J ends were trimmed by 0 bases and 4 bases, with 19 bases remaining between them. Written as DNA, the CDR3 is TGCGCCAGCAGCCAAGATTGGAAGACCCTCGGAGGTTACAATGAGCAGTTCTTC. It translates to CASSQDWKTLGGYNEQFF.

The V and J genes are TRBV5-1 and TRBJ2-7; D is unclear. The CDR3 extends over 12 amino acids. Germline V gene data show CDR1 as SGHRS and CDR2 as YFSETQ. With 5 bases removed from V and 0 bases from J, the gap between germline ends came to 6 bases. The CDR3 here is CASSLPSYEQYF. Written as DNA, the CDR3 is TGCGCCAGCAGTCTTCCCTCCTACGAGCAGTACTTC.

The rearrangement links TRBV10-1 to TRBJ1-1, with D uncertain. Germline V CDR1 and CDR2: WNHNN, SYGVQD (reference sequence). With 5 bases removed from V and 0 bases from J, the gap between germline ends came to 7 bases. This CDR3 is built from 13 residues. CDR3 in amino acids: CASSRRMNTEAFF. The DNA for the CDR3 is TGCGCCAGCAGTAGGAGAATGAACACTGAAGCTTTCTTT.

This clone occurred a few times. This chain connects TRBV5-1 to TRBJ1-2; weak D call: TRBD1 (5 bases). The CDR3 consists of 12 residues. V was trimmed by 4 bases and J by 4 bases, leaving 8 bases between them. Germline V CDR1 and CDR2: SGHRS, YFSETQ. CDR3 sequence reads: CASSVTGYGYTF. The CDR3 region has the DNA TGCGCCAGCAGCGTAACAGGCTATGGCTACACCTTC.

The chain carries TRBV4-1 and TRBJ2-7; D gene uncertain. The V end lost 4 bases, the J end lost 6 bases, and 7 bases lay between the germline ends. This CDR3 has 11 amino acids. Per germline, CDR1 MGHRA and CDR2 YSYEKL. This chain's CDR3 is CASSPGAEQYF. CDR3 nucleotides: TGCGCCAGCAGCCCAGGTGCCGAGCAGTACTTC.

The V call is TRBV30, the J call TRBJ1-1, with D uncertain. The CDR3 runs 13 residues. CDR1 is GTSNPN and CDR2 is SVGIG in the germline V gene (reference sequence). Trimming shortened V by 2 bases and J by 1 base, and 8 bases separated the two germline ends. CDR3 in DNA: TGTGCCTGGAGTATCAACTCGAACACTGAAGCTTTCTTT. Its translation is CAWSINSNTEAFF.

V and J are TRBV11-3 and TRBJ2-3, with TRBD2 identical over 14 bases. Losses at the gene ends were 5 bases for V and 6 bases for J; bases not matched to a gene: 7. This CDR3 contains 16 residues. Germline lookup yields CDR1 SGHNT and CDR2 YENEEA. DNA for the CDR3: TGTGCCAGCAGCATGGGACTAGCGGGGGTGGCTGATACGCAGTATTTT. As protein: CASSMGLAGVADTQYF.

This CDR3 reads CASSPADTPYEQYF. Written as DNA, the CDR3 is TGTGCCAGCTCACCGGCGGACACACCCTACGAGCAGTACTTC. The chain is built from TRBV18 and TRBJ2-7; a weak D match, TRBD1 (5 bases). V lost 3 bases to trimming and J lost 2 bases, with 11 bases between them. This CDR3 contains 14 residues. Germline V gives CDR1 KGHSH, CDR2 LQKENI.

The chain recombines TRBV11-3 with TRBJ2-7; 15 bases map to TRBD2. This CDR3 comprises 15 residues. V shed 5 bases and J 7 bases; nucleotides not matched to a gene: 6. From germline, CDR1 is SGHNT and CDR2 YENEEA. The CDR3 nucleotides read TGTGCCAGCAGCCCACGGACTAGCGGGGGGGCGGAGCAGTACTTC. This codes for CASSPRTSGGAEQYF.

The V call is TRBV6-1, the J call TRBJ2-5; perhaps TRBD2 as D (6 bases). The CDR3 contains 14 residues. The V gene's germline CDR1 is MNHNS and CDR2 SASEGT. Trimming cost V 0 bases and J 1 base, with 6 bases left between them. The DNA for the CDR3 is TGTGCCAGCAGTGAAGCTAGCGGCCAAGAGACCCAGTACTTC. Encoded protein: CASSEASGQETQYF.

This clone was seen once. The genes are TRBV5-1 and TRBJ2-3, with D uncertain. The CDR3 extends over 12 amino acids. The germline V gene has CDR1 SGHRS and CDR2 YFSETQ. Trimming left V 4 bases short and J 3 bases short, with 6 bases between. For the CDR3, the DNA is TGCGCCAGCAGCCCGACAACAGATACGCAGTATTTT. This sequence encodes CASSPTTDTQYF.

The table lists this clone with a few counts. The genes are TRBV12-5 and TRBJ2-3, with TRBD1 matching 7 bases. J gave up 2 bases and V 0 bases, and 5 bases lay outside the gene matches. Germline V gene data show CDR1 as LGHNT and CDR2 as FRNRAP. The CDR3 contains 16 residues. CDR3 sequence: CASGLVTGLYTDTQYF. DNA of the CDR3: TGTGCTAGTGGTTTGGTGACAGGGCTCTACACAGATACGCAGTATTTT. The complete variable domain, with remaining parts taken from reference TRBV12-5 and TRBJ2-3, reads DARVTQTPRHKVTEMGQEVTMRCQPILGHNTVFWYRQTMMQGLELLAYFRNRAPLDDSGMPKDRFSAEMPDATLATLKIQPSEPRDSAVYFCASGLVTGLYTDTQYFGPGTRLTVL.

V usage is TRBV5-4 and J usage is TRBJ2-6, with 7 bases aligning to TRBD1. Germline V gives CDR1 SGHNT, CDR2 YYREEE (reference sequence). V lost 9 bases and J lost 0; bases outside the gene matches: 9. There are 16 residues in the CDR3. The CDR3 nucleotides are TGTGCCACCAAGGGACAGACAGACTCTGGGGCCAACGTCCTGACTTTC. Translating it yields CATKGQTDSGANVLTF.

The chain recombines TRBV7-2 with TRBJ1-6; D uncertain. Germline V gene sequence: CDR1 SGHTA, CDR2 FQGNSA. V lost 1 base and J lost 9, with 13 bases in between. The CDR3 covers 15 residues. The CDR3 spells CASSLVEGVGSPLHF. The CDR3, as DNA: TGTGCCAGCAGCTTAGTTGAGGGCGTGGGTTCACCCCTCCACTTT.

This clone was detected a few times. The chain recombines TRBV7-6 with TRBJ2-2; 9 nucleotides align to TRBD2. Germline CDR1 reads SGHVS; CDR2 reads FNYEAQ. The trim removed 8 bases at V and 5 bases at J, leaving 3 bases unmatched. The CDR3 has 13 residues. CDR3 nucleotide sequence: TGTGCCAGCGCGGGGGGGTTTACCGGGGAGCTGTTTTTT. Its translation: CASAGGFTGELFF.

The chain uses TRBV6-4 and TRBJ2-1; 11 nucleotides agree with TRBD2. This CDR3 has 14 residues. Germline CDR1 is MRHNA and CDR2 is SNTAGT. The V gene end was trimmed by 3 bases and the J gene end by 8 bases; junction bases not matched to a gene: 3. CDR3 amino acids: CASSDSGGADEQFF. The CDR3, as DNA: TGTGCCAGCAGTGATAGCGGGGGGGCCGATGAGCAGTTCTTC.

The rearrangement links TRBV10-3 to TRBJ2-3; D may be TRBD1 (6 bases). The CDR3 consists of 14 residues. The germline V gene has CDR1 ENHRY and CDR2 SYGVKD. V was shortened by 4 bases and J by 6 bases, with 14 bases between the two germline ends. The CDR3 sequence is CAISVSRGTDTQYF. The CDR3 DNA sequence: TGTGCCATCAGTGTTAGCAGGGGTACCGATACGCAGTATTTT.

The V call is TRBV5-1, the J call TRBJ2-5; 10 bases are a match to TRBD1. The end of the DNA is better explained by TRBJ2-7, so the J call may be wrong. Germline values: CDR1 SGHRS, CDR2 YFSETQ. The CDR3 extends over 14 amino acids. The CDR3 sequence is CASSLGQGGYEQYF. CDR3 bases: TGCGCCAGCAGCCTCGGACAGGGGGGCTACGAGCAGTACTTC.

A single count supports this clone. V gene TRBV7-2 combines with J gene TRBJ2-5, with D possibly being TRBD1 (7 bases). The CDR3 extends over 16 amino acids. V was pared by 3 bases and J by 4 bases, with 18 bases between. CDR1 SGHTA and CDR2 FQGNSA come from the germline V gene. CDR3 DNA sequence: TGTGCCAGCAGCTTTGTAAGCGGCCAGGGGGGAGAGACCCAGTACTTC. It yields the protein CASSFVSGQGGETQYF. Using reference TRBV7-2 and TRBJ2-5 for the parts outside the CDR3, the full variable domain is GAGVSQSPSNKVTEKGKDVELRCDPISGHTALYWYRQSLGQGLEFLIYFQGNSAPDKSGLPSDRFSAERTGGSVSTLTIQRTQQEDSAVYLCASSFVSGQGGETQYFGPGTRLLVL.

The chain is built from TRBV28 and TRBJ2-5; the match to TRBD2 covers 9 bases. Losses at the gene ends were 5 bases for V and 5 bases for J; bases not matched to a gene: 9. Germline V gene sequence: CDR1 MDHEN, CDR2 SYDVKM. There are 15 residues in the CDR3. The CDR3 protein is CASSPAGGAGETQYF. CDR3 DNA: TGTGCCAGCAGTCCGGCGGGGGGGGCGGGGGAGACCCAGTACTTC.

The chain links TRBV2 to TRBJ2-5, with D perhaps TRBD1 (6 bases). This CDR3 contains 15 residues. V was shortened by 5 bases and J by 1 base, with 14 bases between the two germline ends. Germline V gene data show CDR1 as SNHLY and CDR2 as FYNNEI. CDR3 sequence: CASSPGTQVQETQYF. CDR3 DNA: TGTGCCAGCAGTCCCGGGACACAAGTCCAAGAGACCCAGTACTTC.

This clone was found once. The CDR3 DNA is TGCGCCAGCAGCCTACAGGGGTCTAGCACAGATACGCAGTATTTT. Translating it yields CASSLQGSSTDTQYF. This rearrangement joins TRBV5-1 to TRBJ2-3; the match to TRBD1 covers 7 bases. Germline V CDR1 and CDR2: SGHRS, YFSETQ. V was pared by 4 bases and J by 0 bases, with 5 bases of the junction left unmatched. This CDR3 contains 15 residues. Complete variable domain (other parts from reference TRBV5-1 and TRBJ2-3): KAGVTQTPRYLIKTRGQQVTLSCSPISGHRSVSWYQQTPGQGLQFLFEYFSETQRNKGNFPGRFSGRQFSNSRSEMNVSTLELGDSALYLCASSLQGSSTDTQYFGPGTRLTVL.

This chain links TRBV28 with TRBJ1-4; D possibly corresponds to TRBD1 (6 bases). Per the germline V gene, CDR1 is MDHEN and CDR2 is SYDVKM. There are 14 residues in the CDR3. The germline V and J ends were trimmed by 3 bases and 5 bases, with 10 bases remaining between them. CDR3 residues: CASSFRGGNEKLFF. The DNA for the CDR3 is TGTGCCAGCAGTTTCAGGGGTGGAAATGAAAAACTGTTTTTT. Filled out from reference TRBV28 and TRBJ1-4, the complete variable domain reads DVKVTQSSRYLVKRTGEKVFLECVQDMDHENMFWYRQDPGLGLRLIYFSYDVKMKEKGDIPEGYSVSREKKERFSLILESASTNQTSMYLCASSFRGGNEKLFFGSGTQLSVL.

The gene calls are TRBV6-1 and TRBJ1-2, with 8 bases identical to TRBD1. Germline CDR1 MNHNS, CDR2 SASEGT. This CDR3 comprises 15 residues. Unmatched junction bases numbered 8, after V lost 8 bases and J lost 0 bases. The CDR3 sequence is CASRLGQASNYGYTF. The DNA of the CDR3 is TGTGCCAGCCGCTTGGGACAGGCCTCTAACTATGGCTACACCTTC.

The chain joins TRBV20-1 to TRBJ1-5; weak D call: TRBD1 (5 bases). This CDR3 contains 11 residues. Trimming took off 5 bases at V and 6 bases at J, with 8 bases between the two ends. The germline CDR1 and CDR2 sequences are DFQATT and SNEGSKA (reference sequence). As DNA, the CDR3 is TGCAGTGCTGCTCAGGGTCAGCCCCAGCATTTT. Encoded protein: CSAAQGQPQHF.

As DNA, the CDR3 is TGCGCCAGCAGCCCGGACGGGACAAAGAGCTACGAGCAGTACTTC. As protein: CASSPDGTKSYEQYF. This chain links TRBV5-1 with TRBJ2-7; D might be TRBD1 (6 bases). The CDR3 has 15 residues. Germline V CDR1 and CDR2: SGHRS, YFSETQ. The V end was cut by 4 bases, the J end by 3 bases, with 17 bases between.

The chain employs TRBV2 and TRBJ1-5; D call uncertain. V was trimmed by 1 base and J by 4 bases, leaving 14 bases between them. This CDR3 comprises 16 residues. CDR1 is SNHLY and CDR2 is FYNNEI in the germline V gene. The CDR3 here is CASSEEPWAENQPQHF. DNA of the CDR3: TGTGCCAGCAGTGAAGAGCCGTGGGCAGAAAATCAGCCCCAGCATTTT.